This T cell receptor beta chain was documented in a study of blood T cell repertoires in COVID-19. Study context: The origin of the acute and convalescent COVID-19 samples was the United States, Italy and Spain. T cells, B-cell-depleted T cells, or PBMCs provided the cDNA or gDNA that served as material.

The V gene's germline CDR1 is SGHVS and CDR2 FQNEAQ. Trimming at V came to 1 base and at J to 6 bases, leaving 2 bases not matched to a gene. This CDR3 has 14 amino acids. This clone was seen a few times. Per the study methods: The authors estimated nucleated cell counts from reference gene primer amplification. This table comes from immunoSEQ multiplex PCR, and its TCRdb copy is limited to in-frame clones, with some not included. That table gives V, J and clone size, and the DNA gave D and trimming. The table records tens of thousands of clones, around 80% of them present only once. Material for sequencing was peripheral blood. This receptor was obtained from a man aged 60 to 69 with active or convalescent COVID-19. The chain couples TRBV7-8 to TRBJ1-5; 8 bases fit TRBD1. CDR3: CASSLDRGSQPQHF. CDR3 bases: TGTGCCAGCAGCTTAGACAGGGGGAGTCAGCCCCAGCATTTT.